These 21 T cell receptor beta chains share one sample of origin, sequenced in a study of blood T cells in healthy people across ages. PCR was performed a second time for 7 to 11 cycles using a sample-barcoded 5' primer and a J-beta primer mix. TCRdb re-called the 5' RACE reads through MiXCR, storing one row per CDR3 protein. The repertoire includes some 670,000 distinct CDR3 sequences, over 40% of them detected once, and roughly 12% sits in the top ten. The material sequenced was blood. These receptor sequences come from a woman at least 80 years old in good health.

This rearrangement joins TRBV29-1 to TRBJ1-1; D unclear. The length of the CDR3 is 10 residues. V was cut by 7 bases and J by 10 bases, with 13 bases left in between. From germline, CDR1 is SQVTM and CDR2 ANQGSEA. CDR3 region: CSALGRIAFF. Written as DNA, the CDR3 is TGCAGCGCCCTCGGACGTATAGCTTTCTTT.

The genes are TRBV12-3 or TRBV12-4 and TRBJ2-2; possibly TRBD1 for D (6 bases). CDR3 length equals 16 residues. V lost 7 bases and J 2 bases, leaving 17 bases between the germline ends. The CDR3 DNA is TGTGCCAGCACCCCTATGGGGACAATCAACACCGGGGAGCTGTTTTTT. Its translation: CASTPMGTINTGELFF.

V usage is TRBV29-1 and J usage is TRBJ1-3; D uncertain. This CDR3 has 12 amino acids. The germline V and J ends were trimmed by 4 bases and 3 bases, with 7 bases remaining between them. Germline lookup yields CDR1 SQVTM and CDR2 ANQGSEA. CDR3 coding DNA: TGCAGCGTTGTTGGCGGTGGAAACACCATATATTTT. Amino acids: CSVVGGGNTIYF.

The chain carries TRBV27 and TRBJ2-5; 8 bases fit TRBD2. The CDR3 spans 15 residues. The ends lost 6 bases at V and 4 bases at J; junction bases unmatched: 10. Germline CDR1 reads MNHEY; CDR2 reads SMNVEV (reference sequence). CDR3 sequence reads: CASRDERGPPETQYF. In DNA, the CDR3 is TGTGCCAGCAGAGATGAGCGGGGGCCCCCAGAGACCCAGTACTTC.

This sequence joins TRBV7-8 and TRBJ1-2; the match to TRBD1 covers 8 bases. The J segment lost 2 bases and the V segment lost 5 bases, leaving 7 bases of the junction unmatched. The CDR3 is made up of 15 amino acids. Germline lookup yields CDR1 SGHVS and CDR2 FQNEAQ. CDR3 residues: CASSHRQGTNYGYTF. Written as DNA, the CDR3 is TGTGCCAGCAGCCATCGACAGGGGACAAACTATGGCTACACCTTC.

The count of this clonotype is one. A much bigger clone sits one base away, suggesting this may be a read error. This chain uses TRBV7-3 with TRBJ2-5; weak D call: TRBD1 (5 bases). Deletions cut 0 bases from V and 11 bases from J, with 19 bases between. The CDR3 sequence is 15 residues long. Germline V gene data show CDR1 as SGHTA and CDR2 as FQGTGA. The CDR3 loop reads CASSLTRTQRNEQYF. Here the CDR3 DNA reads TGTGCCAGCAGCTTAACAAGGACACAGAGGAATGAGCAGTACTTC.

This clonotype was seen many times. The rearrangement links TRBV6-2 or TRBV6-3 to TRBJ2-5, with D possibly matching TRBD2 (6 bases). This CDR3 region has 16 residues. Germline V gives CDR1 MNHEY, CDR2 SVGEGT. V was trimmed by 3 bases and J by 4 bases, leaving 18 bases between them. CDR3 amino acids: CASSYPRIAARETQYF. CDR3 bases: TGTGCCAGCAGTTATCCTCGCATAGCGGCGCGAGAGACCCAGTACTTC.

This clonotype showed up many times. The V and J genes are TRBV29-1 and TRBJ2-1; 10 bases fit TRBD1. The CDR3 covers 14 residues. From germline, CDR1 is SQVTM and CDR2 ANQGSEA. Trimming cost V 6 bases and J 0 bases; bases outside gene matches: 2. The CDR3 DNA is TGCAGCGTCAGGGACAGGGGCTCCTACAATGAGCAGTTCTTC. Its translation is CSVRDRGSYNEQFF.

In its sample, this clonotype was seen once. The chain recombines TRBV6-6 with TRBJ2-7, with 10 bases lining up with TRBD1. CDR3 size: 16 residues. Trimming removed 10 bases from V and 4 bases from J; junction bases left unmatched: 16. Germline-derived CDR1 and CDR2 are MNHNY and SVGAGI (reference sequence). CDR3 region: CATNNPGGTGDYEQYF. CDR3 DNA: TGTGCCACCAACAACCCAGGGGGGACAGGGGATTACGAGCAGTACTTC.

V is TRBV20-1 and J is TRBJ1-4; possibly TRBD1 for D (5 bases). This CDR3 spans 12 amino acids. Germline CDR1 is DFQATT and CDR2 is SNEGSKA (reference sequence). Trimming stripped 5 bases from V and 7 bases from J, with 11 bases between. CDR3 residues: CSAGDVAEKLFF. The CDR3 DNA sequence: TGCAGTGCTGGGGACGTGGCTGAAAAACTGTTTTTT.

V and J are TRBV1 and TRBJ2-1; TRBD1, as called in the table, went unchecked against the DNA. TRBV1 corresponds to a pseudogene. CDR3 length: 22 amino acids. The CDR3 nucleotides read TGCACCAGCACCCAAGATCGGACCGGAATGGGAGAGGGCGGAAGCTCCTACAATGAGCAGTTCTTC. Residues: CTSTQDRTGMGEGGSSYNEQFF.

As for this clonotype: This may arise from a read error, as a much more abundant clone is one base away. The chain has TRBV7-2 and TRBJ2-3, with no clear D. The CDR3 loop spans 13 amino acids. Germline V gives CDR1 SGHTA, CDR2 FQGNSA. As DNA, the CDR3 is TGTGCCGGCAGCGATCGAGGCACAGATACGCAGTATTTT. It codes for CAGSDRGTDTQYF.

This rearrangement joins TRBV20-1 to TRBJ2-4; D may be TRBD1 or TRBD2 (5 bases each). The J call may be mistaken, given a closer DNA end match to TRBJ2-7. The germline V gene has CDR1 DFQATT and CDR2 SNEGSKA (reference sequence). The CDR3 is made up of 13 amino acids. The CDR3 DNA reads as TGCAGTGCTAGACGAGGGGAAACAGGCGAGCAGTACTTC. Encoded protein: CSARRGETGEQYF.

The chain has TRBV12-3 or TRBV12-4 and TRBJ2-1; TRBD1 aligns across 8 bases. The assigned J gene may be wrong: the sequence end matches TRBJ2-7 better. There are 18 residues in the CDR3. The DNA for the CDR3 is TGTGCCAGCAGTTTGGCGGGGAGTACAACAGGGGGATACAATGAGCAGTACTTC. This gives the protein CASSLAGSTTGGYNEQYF.

This chain connects TRBV29-1 to TRBJ1-4; perhaps TRBD1 as D (6 bases). Germline V lookup: CDR1 SQVTM, CDR2 ANQGSEA. The CDR3 sequence is 16 residues long. Trimming pared 2 bases from V and 8 bases from J, leaving 21 bases between. The CDR3, as DNA: TGCAGCGTTGAAACCGCGTACGGGGGGCGAGGAGAAAAACTGTTTTTT. It codes for CSVETAYGGRGEKLFF.

This clonotype was recorded at least ten times. This chain connects TRBV9 to TRBJ2-7; D might be TRBD1 (6 bases). With 4 bases removed from V and 5 bases from J, the gap between germline ends came to 13 bases. The CDR3 has 13 amino acids. CDR1 and CDR2 from the germline V gene are SGDLS and YYNGEE. As DNA, the CDR3 is TGTGCCAGCAGCTCAGGGGCTAGCAACGAGCAGTACTTC. Protein: CASSSGASNEQYF.

The chain couples TRBV12-3 or TRBV12-4 to TRBJ1-5; unclear D gene. The germline V and J ends were trimmed by 8 bases and 4 bases, with 21 bases remaining between them. The CDR3 extends over 16 amino acids. CDR3 bases: TGTGCCAGCGCGACAATTGGGCAAGGGCCTAATCAGCCCCAGCATTTT. Translated: CASATIGQGPNQPQHF.

The table lists this clonotype with many counts. The V call is TRBV20-1, the J call TRBJ2-1; D unresolved. Germline assignment: CDR1 DFQATT and CDR2 SNEGSKA (reference sequence). The CDR3 covers 11 residues. The V end lost 6 bases, the J end lost 5 bases, and 8 bases lay between the germline ends. CDR3 DNA sequence: TGCAGTGCCCCGTATAACAATGAGCAGTTCTTC. This gives the protein CSAPYNNEQFF.

This chain connects TRBV6-1 to TRBJ2-7, with D possibly matching TRBD2 (5 bases). The germline CDR1 and CDR2 sequences are MNHNS and SASEGT. The V gene lost 3 bases and the J gene lost 3 bases, with 15 bases spanning the gap. The CDR3 contains 15 residues. The DNA of the CDR3 is TGTGCCAGCAGTGAGTTCCAGCGGAAAGGCTACGAGCAGTACTTC. As protein: CASSEFQRKGYEQYF.

Worth noting for this clonotype: This sequence may be a read error, since a much larger clone differs from it by one base. This chain joins TRBV28 and TRBJ2-5, with 9 positions matching TRBD1. Germline values: CDR1 MDHEN, CDR2 SYDVKM. The CDR3 spans 14 residues. J was trimmed by 11 bases and V by 5 bases; bases with no gene match: 12. CDR3 nucleotides: TGTGCCAGCAGTGATACAGGGGGCACATACGGGCAGTACTTC. This gives the protein CASSDTGGTYGQYF.

The chain employs TRBV18 and TRBJ1-3; perhaps TRBD1 as D (6 bases). Trimming cost V 3 bases and J 4 bases, with 10 bases left between them. Germline values: CDR1 KGHSH, CDR2 LQKENI. This CDR3 has 14 residues. Written as DNA, the CDR3 is TGTGCCAGCTCACCGCCGGACAGAGGAAACACCATATATTTT. Translation gives CASSPPDRGNTIYF.